The entry below describes one TCR beta chain. The sample belongs to a study of patients and donors after allogeneic stem cell transplantation. The CDR3 is made up of 15 amino acids. Germline V CDR1 and CDR2: ENHRY, SYGVKD. The junction had 1 base not matched to a gene; V was cut back by 3 bases and J by 2 bases. TCRdb called the RT-PCR reads again in MiXCR, with one record for every CDR3 protein. This sample has 2,500 to 3,000 distinct CDR3 sequences, with approximately 8.3% found just once. This clonotype was sampled from a human donor who was either an allogeneic HSCT recipient or a stem cell or donor lymphocyte infusion donor (not recorded which). It is not recorded whose cells these are; they may come from a transplant donor. Sequenced: blood, either unsorted or a sorted T cell fraction (not recorded which). The V and J genes are TRBV10-3 and TRBJ2-1; 10 bases match TRBD2. CDR3 residues: CAISEAGGPYNEQFF. The CDR3 nucleotides read TGTGCCATCAGTGAAGCGGGAGGGCCCTACAATGAGCAGTTCTTC.